The 19 T cell receptor beta chains listed next were all sequenced from one sample in a study of T cell responses to AZD1222 COVID-19 vaccine. Measured with immunoSEQ multiplex PCR; TCRdb has only the in-frame clones, and not every one. The data contain about 200,000 clones, around nine tenths of them seen just once; the ten biggest clones take up roughly 4%. This specimen consisted of peripheral blood, obtained 28 days after the second dose of the MenACWY control vaccine. The receptor set was obtained from an adult who received the MenACWY meningococcal vaccine as a control.

This clone appeared a few times. The chain carries TRBV2 and TRBJ2-7; possibly TRBD1 for D (6 bases). This CDR3 region has 14 residues. Germline V gene data show CDR1 as SNHLY and CDR2 as FYNNEI. The V gene lost 3 bases and the J gene lost 6 bases, with 15 bases spanning the gap. The CDR3: CASSDIQGTGEQYF. CDR3 sequence (DNA): TGTGCCAGCAGTGACATACAGGGAACGGGCGAGCAGTACTTC.

The chain links TRBV19 to TRBJ2-5; 9 bases are a match to TRBD2. The CDR3 spans 14 residues. V shed 5 bases, J shed 5 bases, and the junction held 6 bases outside the gene matches. Germline CDR1 and CDR2: LNHDA and SQIVND (reference sequence). The CDR3, as DNA: TGTGCCAGTAGTCCAGGAACTAGCGGGGAGACCCAGTACTTC. Translating it yields CASSPGTSGETQYF.

The chain employs TRBV7-3 and TRBJ2-3; D is unresolved. Germline V gives CDR1 SGHTA, CDR2 FQGTGA. The CDR3 totals 14 residues. V lost 6 bases and J 2 bases, leaving 12 bases between the germline ends. CDR3 in amino acids: CASSLDLSTDTQYF. In DNA, the CDR3 is TGTGCCAGCAGTTTGGACCTTTCCACAGATACGCAGTATTTT.

The V gene is TRBV25-1, the J gene TRBJ1-1; D is unclear. The germline CDR1 and CDR2 sequences are MGHDK and SYGVNS. The V and J ends lost 5 bases and 0 bases respectively, with 10 bases between them. There are 14 residues in the CDR3. In DNA form, the CDR3 reads TGTGCCAGCAGTCCAGTCGGGGTGAACACTGAAGCTTTCTTT. Translating it yields CASSPVGVNTEAFF. Drawing the rest from reference TRBV25-1 and TRBJ1-1, the complete variable domain is EADIYQTPRYLVIGTGKKITLECSQTMGHDKMYWYQQDPGMELHLIHYSYGVNSTEKGDLSSESTVSRIRTEHFPLTLESARPSHTSQYLCASSPVGVNTEAFFGQGTRLTVV.

In the case of this clone: Distinct nucleotide sequences in the sample also encode this CDR3. The chain links TRBV30 to TRBJ2-1; the D is unclear. Germline values: CDR1 GTSNPN, CDR2 SVGIG (reference sequence). V was clipped by 0 bases and J by 7 bases, with 4 bases between them. The CDR3 is made up of 11 amino acids. CDR3 protein: CAWSVSNEQFF. DNA of the CDR3: TGTGCCTGGAGTGTGTCAAATGAGCAGTTCTTC.

J is TRBJ2-6 and V is TRBV5-6, with unresolved D. The CDR3 runs to 14 residues. Germline CDR1 and CDR2: SGHDT and YYEEEE. V lost 2 bases to trimming and J lost 0 bases, with 3 bases between them. The CDR3 region has the DNA TGTGCCAGCAGCTTCGCCTCTGGGGCCAACGTCCTGACTTTC. It translates to CASSFASGANVLTF.

This chain uses TRBV7-2 with TRBJ2-1; no clear D. The CDR3 runs to 13 residues. Germline V lookup: CDR1 SGHTA, CDR2 FQGNSA. V lost 5 bases and J 4 bases, leaving 9 bases between the germline ends. CDR3 protein: CASSRRNYNEQFF. CDR3 coding DNA: TGTGCCAGCAGCCGTCGGAATTACAATGAGCAGTTCTTC.

The CDR3 sequence: CATSDPSGRGYTF. The CDR3, as DNA: TGTGCCACCAGTGATCCTTCGGGACGGGGCTACACCTTC. V usage is TRBV24-1 and J usage is TRBJ1-2, with D possibly being TRBD1 (5 bases). The CDR3 has 13 amino acids. Germline-derived CDR1 and CDR2 are KGHDR and SFDVKD. V was cut by 3 bases and J by 8 bases, with 12 bases left in between.

The chain combines TRBV6-6 with TRBJ1-5; no clear D gene. Trimming left V 1 base short and J 5 bases short, with 3 bases between. This CDR3 has 12 residues. Germline CDR1 MNHNY, CDR2 SVGAGI (reference sequence). CDR3 residues: CASSYWDQPQHF. In DNA form, the CDR3 reads TGTGCCAGCAGTTACTGGGATCAGCCCCAGCATTTT.

The rearrangement uses TRBV29-1 and TRBJ2-2; either TRBD1 or TRBD2 may fit D (6 bases each). Germline V gene data show CDR1 as SQVTM and CDR2 as ANQGSEA. The CDR3 is 13 residues long. With 3 bases removed from V and 7 bases from J, the gap between germline ends came to 12 bases. The CDR3 DNA reads as TGCAGCGTTGAGTGGGGGGCCGGCGGGGAGCTGTTTTTT. Its translation: CSVEWGAGGELFF.

V and J are TRBV10-3 and TRBJ1-1, with 7 bases identical to TRBD1. From germline, CDR1 is ENHRY and CDR2 SYGVKD. Losses at the gene ends were 4 bases for V and 3 bases for J; bases not matched to a gene: 5. The CDR3 has 14 amino acids. CDR3 region: CAISGRDRYTEAFF. In DNA form, the CDR3 reads TGTGCCATCAGTGGCCGGGACAGATACACTGAAGCTTTCTTT.

The chain is built from TRBV29-1 and TRBJ2-2; 7 bases agree with TRBD1. CDR3 length: 13 residues. The V segment lost 6 bases and the J segment 1 base; nucleotides outside the gene matches: 2. Germline CDR1 reads SQVTM; CDR2 reads ANQGSEA. CDR3 nucleotides: TGCAGCGTGGGACAGATGAACACCGGGGAGCTGTTTTTT. Its protein product is CSVGQMNTGELFF.

CDR3 sequence (DNA): TGTGCCAGCTCAAAGGGGTCGGACTACGAGCAGTACTTC. It is translated as CASSKGSDYEQYF. The V gene is TRBV18, the J gene TRBJ2-7; a possible D gene is TRBD1 (5 bases). Germline V lookup: CDR1 KGHSH, CDR2 LQKENI. Between the trimmed V and J ends, which lost 5 bases and 3 bases, there was a span of 11 bases. The CDR3 runs to 13 residues.

The genes are TRBV29-1 and TRBJ1-1; D is undetermined. Germline lookup yields CDR1 SQVTM and CDR2 ANQGSEA. This CDR3 region has 13 residues. V lost 2 bases and J 4 bases, leaving 11 bases between the germline ends. The CDR3 DNA sequence: TGCAGCGTTGAACAAGGCGTCGGCACTGAAGCTTTCTTT. It is translated as CSVEQGVGTEAFF.

This clone has only a few counts. The gene calls are TRBV30 and TRBJ1-6; TRBD1 matches at 7 bases. The CDR3 sequence is 14 residues long. Germline V gives CDR1 GTSNPN, CDR2 SVGIG (reference sequence). The junction had 9 bases not matched to a gene; V was cut back by 3 bases and J by 10 bases. CDR3 in amino acids: CAWRVDRVKSPLHF. The DNA of the CDR3 is TGTGCCTGGAGGGTTGACAGGGTTAAGTCACCCCTCCACTTT.

CDR3 residues: CASSETGTEAFF. For the CDR3, the DNA is TGTGCCAGCAGTGAGACAGGGACTGAAGCTTTCTTT. V is TRBV28 and J is TRBJ1-1; 7 nucleotides align to TRBD1. CDR1 is MDHEN and CDR2 is SYDVKM in the germline V gene. V lost 5 bases, J lost 5 bases, and 2 bases stayed unmatched. This CDR3 has 12 amino acids.

The V and J genes are TRBV27 and TRBJ1-2; possibly TRBD1 for D (6 bases). Germline loops: CDR1 MNHEY, CDR2 SMNVEV (reference sequence). The CDR3 contains 15 residues. V gave up 2 bases and J gave up 2 bases, with 12 bases separating them. CDR3 protein: CASSLQGGRNYGYTF. The CDR3 bases are TGTGCCAGCAGTTTACAAGGGGGGAGGAACTATGGCTACACCTTC.

The V and J genes are TRBV7-9 and TRBJ1-2; a weak D match, TRBD1 (6 bases). The CDR3 is 16 amino acids. Trimming shortened V by 2 bases and J by 0 bases, and 13 bases separated the two germline ends. Germline lookup yields CDR1 SEHNR and CDR2 FQNEAQ (reference sequence). The CDR3 region is CASSLIQGRSNYGYTF. CDR3 bases: TGTGCCAGCAGCTTAATACAGGGCCGTTCTAACTATGGCTACACCTTC.

The chain has TRBV30 and TRBJ2-1; D may be TRBD2 (6 bases). Between the trimmed V and J ends, which lost 2 bases and 5 bases, there was a span of 16 bases. There are 15 residues in the CDR3. Germline loops: CDR1 GTSNPN, CDR2 SVGIG (reference sequence). The CDR3: CAWSLASAINNEQFF. The CDR3 DNA reads as TGTGCCTGGAGTCTGGCTAGCGCCATAAACAATGAGCAGTTCTTC.